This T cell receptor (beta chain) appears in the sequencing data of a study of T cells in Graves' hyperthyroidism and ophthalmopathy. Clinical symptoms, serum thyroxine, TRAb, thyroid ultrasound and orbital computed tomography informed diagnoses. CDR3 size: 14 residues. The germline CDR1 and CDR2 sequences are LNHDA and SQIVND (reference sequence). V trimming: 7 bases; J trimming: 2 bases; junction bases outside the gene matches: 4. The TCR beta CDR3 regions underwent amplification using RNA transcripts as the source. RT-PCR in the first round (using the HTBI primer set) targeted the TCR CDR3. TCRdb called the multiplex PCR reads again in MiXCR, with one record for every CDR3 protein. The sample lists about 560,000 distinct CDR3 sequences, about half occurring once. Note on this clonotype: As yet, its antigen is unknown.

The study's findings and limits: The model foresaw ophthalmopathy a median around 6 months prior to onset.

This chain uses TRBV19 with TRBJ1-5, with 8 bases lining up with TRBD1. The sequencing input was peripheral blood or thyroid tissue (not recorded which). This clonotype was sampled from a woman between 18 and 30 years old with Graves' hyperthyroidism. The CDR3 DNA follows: TGTGCCAGTACCATGACAGGGGGCAATCAGCCCCAGCATTTT. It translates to CASTMTGGNQPQHF. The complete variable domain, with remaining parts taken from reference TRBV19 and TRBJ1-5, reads DGGITQSPKYLFRKEGQNVTLSCEQNLNHDAMYWYRQDPGQGLRLIYYSQIVNDFQKGDIAEGYSVSREKKESFPLTVTSAQKNPTAFYLCASTMTGGNQPQHFGDGTRLSIL.